One sample yielded the 28 T cell receptor beta chains listed below, sequenced in a study of blood T cell repertoires in COVID-19. Repertoires were generated with immunoSEQ multiplex PCR, while TCRdb's copy carries only in-frame clones and drops some. This sample has a few hundred thousand clones; around nine tenths occur once, and the top ten carry 12%. The sample was peripheral blood. These receptor sequences come from a woman aged 55-69 years with acute or convalescent COVID-19.

The chain combines TRBV19 with TRBJ1-5; no definite D call. Trimming left V 9 bases short and J 4 bases short, with 13 bases between. Germline V CDR1 and CDR2: LNHDA, SQIVND (reference sequence). The CDR3 is 13 amino acids. CDR3 DNA sequence: TGTGCCAGCCGACATAGGGAGAATCAGCCCCAGCATTTT. Residues: CASRHRENQPQHF.

The chain employs TRBV7-9 and TRBJ2-1; D possibly corresponds to TRBD2 (5 bases). Trimming took off 4 bases at V and 0 bases at J, with 19 bases between the two ends. The germline V gene encodes CDR1 SEHNR and CDR2 FQNEAQ (reference sequence). The CDR3 length is 18 residues. CDR3 DNA sequence: TGTGCCAGCAGCTCAGTCGAATCTAGCCGCAGCTCCTACAATGAGCAGTTCTTC. This gives the protein CASSSVESSRSSYNEQFF.

The chain uses TRBV6-5 and TRBJ2-2; 9 positions match TRBD2. The J segment lost 4 bases and the V segment lost 7 bases, leaving 1 base of the junction unmatched. Germline CDR1 is MNHEY and CDR2 is SVGAGI. The CDR3 totals 13 residues. CDR3 in DNA: TGTGCCAGCACTAGCGGGGTCACCGGGGAGCTGTTTTTT. Protein product: CASTSGVTGELFF.

This clone was observed once. The V call is TRBV28, the J call TRBJ1-2; maybe TRBD1 (6 bases). The V and J ends lost 10 bases and 0 bases respectively, with 18 bases between them. This CDR3 is 15 amino acids long. Germline CDR1 reads MDHEN; CDR2 reads SYDVKM. The CDR3 here is CAIWTRDKTNYGYTF. The DNA for the CDR3 is TGTGCCATCTGGACGAGGGACAAAACTAACTATGGCTACACCTTC.

The chain recombines TRBV10-3 with TRBJ2-5, with 10 nucleotides matching TRBD1. The V and J ends lost 5 bases and 5 bases, in that order; junction bases with no gene match: 5. Germline CDR1 is ENHRY and CDR2 is SYGVKD. There are 14 residues in the CDR3. The CDR3 is CAISTGTGVETQYF. In DNA, the CDR3 is TGTGCCATCAGTACCGGGACAGGGGTTGAGACCCAGTACTTC.

The chain carries TRBV28 and TRBJ1-2, with D uncertain. Between the trimmed V and J ends, which lost 4 bases and 5 bases, there was a span of 8 bases. CDR3 length equals 12 residues. Germline CDR1 MDHEN, CDR2 SYDVKM. DNA of the CDR3: TGTGCCAGCAGTTCCAGTTGGTATGGCTACACCTTC. Translating gives CASSSSWYGYTF.

The chain joins TRBV5-1 to TRBJ2-2, with D maybe TRBD1 (5 bases). Deletions cut 0 bases from V and 2 bases from J, with 8 bases between. The CDR3 is made up of 15 amino acids. Germline V lookup: CDR1 SGHRS, CDR2 YFSETQ. Here the CDR3 reads CASSLDRTNTGELFF. The CDR3 DNA sequence: TGCGCCAGCAGCTTGGACAGGACCAACACCGGGGAGCTGTTTTTT.

The sample holds one count of this clone. The chain combines TRBV6-5 with TRBJ1-1; the match to TRBD1 covers 11 bases. This CDR3 spans 13 amino acids. The ends lost 7 bases at V and 5 bases at J; junction bases unmatched: 3. Germline V lookup: CDR1 MNHEY, CDR2 SVGAGI. DNA of the CDR3: TGTGCCAGCATCGGGACAGGGGGTACTGAAGCTTTCTTT. It specifies CASIGTGGTEAFF.

This clone was seen a few times. This chain uses TRBV6-6 with TRBJ2-7; a possible D gene is TRBD2 (6 bases). Trimming stripped 5 bases from V and 3 bases from J, with 11 bases between. Germline V CDR1 and CDR2: MNHNY, SVGAGI (reference sequence). This CDR3 region has 13 residues. CDR3 in DNA: TGTGCCAGCAGTACCCGCGGGGTCTACGAGCAGTACTTC. This codes for CASSTRGVYEQYF.

The J gene is TRBJ2-1, the V gene TRBV7-2; weak D call: TRBD2 (6 bases). Germline V CDR1 and CDR2: SGHTA, FQGNSA. The CDR3 runs 16 residues. With 5 bases removed from V and 4 bases from J, the gap between germline ends came to 18 bases. The CDR3 loop is CASSRTILRDYNEQFF. CDR3 in DNA: TGTGCCAGCAGCCGGACGATCTTGCGGGATTACAATGAGCAGTTCTTC.

This clone was seen just once. The chain uses TRBV30 and TRBJ1-5, with D perhaps TRBD1 (5 bases). Trimming took off 2 bases at V and 5 bases at J, with 10 bases between the two ends. CDR3 length equals 13 residues. Germline CDR1 GTSNPN, CDR2 SVGIG (reference sequence). CDR3 loop: CAWSKGRDQPQHF. The CDR3 nucleotides read TGTGCCTGGAGTAAGGGGCGCGATCAGCCCCAGCATTTT.

The V call is TRBV10-1, the J call TRBJ1-4; 9 bases line up with TRBD1. Germline loops: CDR1 WNHNN, CDR2 SYGVQD (reference sequence). There are 13 residues in the CDR3. V shed 8 bases and J 7 bases; nucleotides not matched to a gene: 5. The CDR3 protein is CASHPDRGEKLFF. The CDR3 DNA follows: TGCGCCAGCCACCCGGACAGGGGTGAAAAACTGTTTTTT.

This clone has a handful of counts. The chain recombines TRBV14 with TRBJ1-3; TRBD1 agrees at 7 bases. Germline V CDR1 and CDR2: SGHDN, FVKESK. After removal of 2 bases from V and 0 bases from J, the junction contained 4 bases not matched to a gene. The length of the CDR3 is 16 residues. The CDR3 spells CASSQRTGTSGNTIYF. The CDR3 bases are TGTGCCAGCAGCCAACGGACAGGCACCTCTGGAAACACCATATATTTT.

The chain carries TRBV7-2 and TRBJ2-1; D might be TRBD2 (6 bases). The germline gives CDR1 SGHTA, CDR2 FQGNSA. The V end was cut by 1 base, the J end by 7 bases, with 11 bases between. CDR3 length equals 14 residues. CDR3 loop: CASSLGGAVNEQFF. CDR3 nucleotides: TGTGCCAGCAGCTTAGGCGGGGCTGTTAATGAGCAGTTCTTC.

The chain employs TRBV5-6 and TRBJ2-3; D remains ambiguous. This CDR3 region has 12 residues. V lost 2 bases to trimming and J lost 4 bases, with 5 bases between them. Germline V CDR1 and CDR2: SGHDT, YYEEEE. CDR3 sequence: CASSFESDTQYF. The CDR3 bases are TGTGCCAGCAGCTTCGAGTCAGATACGCAGTATTTT.

This chain joins TRBV5-1 and TRBJ1-2, with 9 bases lining up with TRBD1. V gave up 0 bases and J gave up 4 bases; unmatched junction bases: 4. CDR1 is SGHRS, CDR2 YFSETQ, per germline. The CDR3 totals 15 residues. Written as DNA, the CDR3 is TGCGCCAGCAGCTTGGCGACAGGGGGAATCTATGGCTACACCTTC. Amino acid sequence: CASSLATGGIYGYTF.

The chain uses TRBV27 and TRBJ2-6; no clear D. Trimming stripped 2 bases from V and 4 bases from J, with 6 bases between. This CDR3 has 14 amino acids. CDR1 and CDR2 (germline): MNHEY, SMNVEV (reference sequence). DNA of the CDR3: TGTGCCAGCAGTTTAACAACCGGGGCCAACGTCCTGACTTTC. Protein product: CASSLTTGANVLTF.

The chain employs TRBV19 and TRBJ1-1; no definite D call. Germline-derived CDR1 and CDR2 are LNHDA and SQIVND (reference sequence). With 1 base removed from V and 2 bases from J, the gap between germline ends came to 17 bases. CDR3 length: 17 amino acids. CDR3 coding DNA: TGTGCCAGTAGTATAGGGACCGTGATCGGGGTTAACACTGAAGCTTTCTTT. Translation: CASSIGTVIGVNTEAFF. Full variable domain (rest looked up from reference TRBV19 and TRBJ1-1): DGGITQSPKYLFRKEGQNVTLSCEQNLNHDAMYWYRQDPGQGLRLIYYSQIVNDFQKGDIAEGYSVSREKKESFPLTVTSAQKNPTAFYLCASSIGTVIGVNTEAFFGQGTRLTVV.

The chain links TRBV2 to TRBJ1-5; perhaps TRBD1 as D (5 bases). CDR3 length: 16 amino acids. Germline values: CDR1 SNHLY, CDR2 FYNNEI. V lost 4 bases, J lost 0 bases, and 13 bases lay in between. CDR3 in amino acids: CASSGQLLNSNQPQHF. The CDR3 coding sequence is TGTGCCAGCAGTGGACAGCTCCTAAATAGCAATCAGCCCCAGCATTTT.

This clone was seen once. The chain has TRBV5-1 and TRBJ2-1; 8 nucleotides match TRBD1. CDR1 and CDR2 from the germline V gene are SGHRS and YFSETQ. With 4 bases clipped from V and 3 bases from J, the junction kept 9 bases outside the gene matches. CDR3 length: 16 amino acids. The CDR3 sequence: CASSANRGKGYNEQFF. The CDR3 DNA follows: TGCGCCAGCAGCGCCAACAGGGGGAAGGGCTACAATGAGCAGTTCTTC.

The chain recombines TRBV6-6 with TRBJ2-3; 10 positions agree with TRBD2. V gave up 5 bases and J gave up 2 bases; unmatched junction bases: 10. The germline CDR1 and CDR2 sequences are MNHNY and SVGAGI (reference sequence). This CDR3 contains 17 residues. The CDR3 reads CASSQQTSGRATDTQYF. CDR3 nucleotides: TGTGCCAGCAGTCAACAGACTAGCGGGCGCGCCACAGATACGCAGTATTTT.

In its sample, this clone was seen once. The chain employs TRBV14 and TRBJ2-3; a possible D gene is TRBD2 (6 bases). V was pared by 10 bases and J by 1 base, with 12 bases between. The germline V gene encodes CDR1 SGHDN and CDR2 FVKESK. This CDR3 is 13 amino acids long. The CDR3 DNA is TGTGCCACAGGTCGGAGGGGCACAGATACGCAGTATTTT. Protein: CATGRRGTDTQYF.

V and J are TRBV2 and TRBJ2-7; TRBD1 might be the D (6 bases). The CDR3 sequence is 13 residues long. CDR1 and CDR2 from the germline V gene are SNHLY and FYNNEI. The V end lost 7 bases, the J end lost 0 bases, and 10 bases lay between the germline ends. The CDR3 loop is CASIRGSSYEQYF. The CDR3 DNA is TGTGCCAGCATCAGGGGAAGCTCCTACGAGCAGTACTTC.

In this sample, this clone turned up once. The chain recombines TRBV4-2 with TRBJ2-6, with 12 positions matching TRBD1. CDR3 length equals 16 residues. Germline V CDR1 and CDR2: LGHNA, YNFKEQ. V shed 11 bases and J 1 base; nucleotides not matched to a gene: 6. Written as DNA, the CDR3 is TGTGCCGGGGGGACAGGGGGCATTTCTGGGGCCAACGTCCTGACTTTC. Its protein is CAGGTGGISGANVLTF.

The chain recombines TRBV19 with TRBJ1-5; 8 bases are a match to TRBD1. V shed 0 bases and J 6 bases; nucleotides not matched to a gene: 10. Germline lookup yields CDR1 LNHDA and CDR2 SQIVND (reference sequence). This CDR3 comprises 17 residues. CDR3 in amino acids: CASSIDPRQGAVQPQHF. The CDR3 nucleotides are TGTGCCAGTAGTATAGATCCCCGGCAGGGGGCTGTTCAGCCCCAGCATTTT.

The chain combines TRBV5-1 with TRBJ1-1; perhaps TRBD1 as D (6 bases). This CDR3 is built from 13 residues. Trimming cost V 4 bases and J 7 bases, with 14 bases left between them. The germline V gene encodes CDR1 SGHRS and CDR2 YFSETQ. The CDR3 nucleotides are TGCGCCAGCAGCCCCGTGGGGGCCCTTGAAGCTTTCTTT. Translating it yields CASSPVGALEAFF.

In DNA, the CDR3 is TGTGCCAGCAGCTGGGAGACAAGGGACACCGGGGAGCTGTTTTTT. Its translation: CASSWETRDTGELFF. V gene TRBV7-2 combines with J gene TRBJ2-2; D perhaps matches TRBD2 (5 bases). V was shortened by 4 bases and J by 3 bases, with 12 bases between the two germline ends. The CDR3 has 15 amino acids. Germline V gives CDR1 SGHTA, CDR2 FQGNSA.

The V and J genes are TRBV3-1 (or the pseudogene TRBV3-2) and TRBJ2-1, with D hard to call. The CDR3 spans 12 residues. V was pared by 3 bases and J by 6 bases, with 6 bases between. Germline V gene lookup returns CDR1 LGHDT and CDR2 YNNKEL (reference sequence). This CDR3 reads CASSQTLNEQFF. CDR3 bases: TGTGCCAGCAGCCAGACACTCAATGAGCAGTTCTTC.